The 18 T cell receptor beta chains below come from one sample, sequenced in a study of early T cells in non-severe SARS-CoV-2 infection. One entry per CDR3 protein results from TCRdb running MiXCR on the 5' RACE reads. The table has around 75,000 distinct CDR3 sequences, under 9.5% seen once; the top ten hold about 6%. Sample: whole blood. Every receptor here comes from an adult who was a healthcare worker with PCR-confirmed SARS-CoV-2 infection or an uninfected control (not recorded which).

This clonotype was observed a handful of times. This chain links TRBV4-2 with TRBJ1-2, with D possibly TRBD1 on 6 matching bases. Trimming took off 6 bases at V and 8 bases at J, with 19 bases between the two ends. The CDR3 loop spans 14 amino acids. Germline V lookup: CDR1 LGHNA, CDR2 YNFKEQ. The CDR3 bases are TGTGCCAGCAGACCAAGCCGGGGGCGGATCGGCTACACCTTC. Its translation is CASRPSRGRIGYTF.

Comments on this clonotype: Since a much larger clone is just one base distant, this may be a read error. The J gene is TRBJ1-1, the V gene TRBV7-8, with D tentatively TRBD1 (5 bases). The CDR3 length is 15 residues. Trimming took off 1 base at V and 3 bases at J, with 12 bases between the two ends. The germline V gene has CDR1 SGHVS and CDR2 FQNEAQ. The CDR3 DNA sequence: TGTGCCAGCAGCTTAGACCCAGGGTCGCACACTGAAGCTTTCTTT. Encoded protein: CASSLDPGSHTEAFF.

The genes are TRBV7-9 and TRBJ1-1; 7 bases fit TRBD1. The V gene's germline CDR1 is SEHNR and CDR2 FQNEAQ (reference sequence). Trimming removed 6 bases from V and 11 bases from J; junction bases left unmatched: 12. CDR3 length: 13 amino acids. The CDR3 DNA follows: TGTGCCAGCAGTACTGAAGGGGGCTCAGTGGCTTTCTTT. Its protein product is CASSTEGGSVAFF. The variable domain in full, with the rest retrieved from reference TRBV7-9 and TRBJ1-1, is DTGVSQNPRHKITKRGQNVTFRCDPISEHNRLYWYRQTLGQGPEFLTYFQNEAQLEKSRLLSDRFSAERPKGSFSTLEIQRTEQGDSAMYLCASSTEGGSVAFFGQGTRLTVV.

The table lists this clonotype with many counts. J is TRBJ2-7 and V is TRBV11-3; TRBD1 matches 7 bases. CDR3 size: 13 residues. Germline V gene data show CDR1 as SGHNT and CDR2 as YENEEA. The V and J ends lost 4 bases and 6 bases, in that order; junction bases with no gene match: 6. In nucleotides, the CDR3 is TGTGCCAGCAGCTCCGACAGGGATGGCGAGCAGTACTTC. Encoded protein: CASSSDRDGEQYF.

In this sample, this clonotype turned up a few times. The chain carries TRBV7-2 and TRBJ2-4, with 10 positions matching TRBD2. Germline CDR1 is SGHTA and CDR2 is FQGNSA. V trimming: 0 bases; J trimming: 7 bases; junction bases outside the gene matches: 3. The CDR3 has 15 residues. Here the CDR3 reads CASSLALAGVNIQYF. CDR3 sequence (DNA): TGTGCCAGCAGCTTAGCCCTAGCGGGAGTGAACATTCAGTACTTC.

This clonotype showed up just a few times. The rearrangement uses TRBV2 and TRBJ2-3; TRBD2 is a possible D gene (6 bases). V was shortened by 6 bases and J by 2 bases, with 15 bases between the two germline ends. Germline CDR1 and CDR2: SNHLY and FYNNEI. The CDR3 sequence is 15 residues long. The CDR3 region has the DNA TGTGCCAGCAGGAGACAAGGGACTTACACAGATACGCAGTATTTT. This gives the protein CASRRQGTYTDTQYF.

With regard to this clonotype: A clone one base away is much larger, so this may be a read error. The chain combines TRBV10-1 with TRBJ2-7, with a possible D match to TRBD2 (5 bases). The V gene's germline CDR1 is WNHNN and CDR2 SYGVQD (reference sequence). Trimming took 6 bases from V and 7 from J, leaving 16 bases between them. The CDR3 loop spans 13 amino acids. The CDR3 DNA reads TGCGCCAGCAGAGAGCTAATGGGGAGTGAGCAGTACTTC. Translating gives CASRELMGSEQYF.

J is TRBJ2-3 and V is TRBV20-1; possible D gene TRBD2, 5 bases. Germline V gene sequence: CDR1 DFQATT, CDR2 SNEGSKA (reference sequence). The CDR3 spans 18 residues. Trimming stripped 0 bases from V and 0 bases from J, with 19 bases between. The CDR3 protein is CSARDSSRGLSSTDTQYF. The CDR3 DNA follows: TGCAGTGCTAGAGATAGCTCGCGCGGACTCTCTAGCACAGATACGCAGTATTTT.

This clonotype has at least ten counts. Lacking the conserved final phenylalanine or tryptophan, this CDR3 likely reflects a read error. The V gene is TRBV4-3, the J gene TRBJ2-1; 9 bases fit TRBD2. CDR1 is LGHNA and CDR2 is YSLEER in the germline V gene. The CDR3 runs 15 residues. After removal of 1 base from V and 8 bases from J, the junction contained 6 bases not matched to a gene. The CDR3 loop is CASSQGTSDWYEQFL. The CDR3 coding sequence is TGCGCCAGCAGCCAAGGGACTAGCGATTGGTATGAGCAGTTCCTC.

This clonotype was found many times. The chain is built from TRBV27 and TRBJ1-5; D uncertain. Germline CDR1 MNHEY, CDR2 SMNVEV (reference sequence). CDR3 size: 16 residues. The ends were cut back, 6 bases at V and 2 bases at J, with 17 bases in the middle. The chain's CDR3 is CASSRVPSGRNQPQHF. The CDR3 bases are TGTGCCAGCAGCCGGGTCCCTTCTGGTCGCAATCAGCCCCAGCATTTT.

A few counts support this clonotype. This chain joins TRBV2 and TRBJ1-4; 7 bases fit TRBD1. The germline CDR1 and CDR2 sequences are SNHLY and FYNNEI. J lost 8 bases, V lost 6 bases, and 6 bases had no gene match. This CDR3 comprises 13 residues. The CDR3 sequence: CASRLDREEKLFF. Here the CDR3 DNA reads TGTGCCAGCAGATTAGACAGGGAAGAAAAACTGTTTTTT. The full variable domain, rest sourced from reference TRBV2 and TRBJ1-4, is EPEVTQTPSHQVTQMGQEVILRCVPISNHLYFYWYRQILGQKVEFLVSFYNNEISEKSEIFDDQFSVERPDGSNFTLKIRSTKLEDSAMYFCASRLDREEKLFFGSGTQLSVL.

The rearrangement joins TRBV5-6 to TRBJ1-1; D is possibly TRBD1 (6 bases). Between the trimmed V and J ends, which lost 2 bases and 4 bases, there was a span of 12 bases. Germline V gene lookup returns CDR1 SGHDT and CDR2 YYEEEE. This CDR3 is built from 14 residues. The CDR3 spells CASSFSVGGTEAFF. The DNA of the CDR3 is TGTGCCAGCAGCTTTTCGGTAGGGGGCACTGAAGCTTTCTTT.

The CDR3 DNA sequence: TGTGCCAGCAGCCAAGATTATCGGGGCGTAGAGCTGTTTTTT. Encoded protein: CASSQDYRGVELFF. The gene calls are TRBV3-1 and TRBJ2-2; the D call may be TRBD1 or TRBD2 (5 bases each). The V gene's germline CDR1 is LGHDT and CDR2 YNNKEL (reference sequence). The CDR3 runs 14 residues. The V end was cut by 0 bases, the J end by 11 bases, with 13 bases between.

This clonotype was detected ten times or more. The chain combines TRBV7-2 with TRBJ2-7; no firm D call. Trimming took off 5 bases at V and 0 bases at J, with 8 bases between the two ends. Per germline, CDR1 SGHTA and CDR2 FQGNSA. This CDR3 is built from 13 residues. The CDR3 region is CASSLYYSYEQYF. DNA for the CDR3: TGTGCCAGCAGCCTATACTACTCCTACGAGCAGTACTTC. Combining the CDR3 with reference TRBV7-2 and TRBJ2-7 gives the whole variable domain GAGVSQSPSNKVTEKGKDVELRCDPISGHTALYWYRQSLGQGLEFLIYFQGNSAPDKSGLPSDRFSAERTGGSVSTLTIQRTQQEDSAVYLCASSLYYSYEQYFGPGTRLTVT.

This clonotype showed up many times. No DNA is shown, since the ends of the CDR3 on it are uncertain; the CDR3 is the one TCRdb lists. The chain is built from TRBV6-1 and TRBJ2-7. The CDR3 is 15 residues long, counting both termini. Germline V gene lookup returns CDR1 MNHNS and CDR2 SASEGT. CDR3 loop: CASILDIGSLREQYF.

This clonotype was detected a few times. The chain combines TRBV29-1 with TRBJ2-1; TRBD2 matches at 16 bases. The germline CDR1 and CDR2 sequences are SQVTM and ANQGSEA. V gave up 4 bases and J gave up 1 base; unmatched junction bases: 7. The CDR3 contains 18 residues. The CDR3 coding sequence is TGCAGCGTTGTCGGGACTAGCGGGAGGGCCGGGTCCTACAATGAGCAGTTCTTC. Its protein is CSVVGTSGRAGSYNEQFF.

V is TRBV6-6 and J is TRBJ1-5, with D possibly matching TRBD1 (6 bases). Germline CDR1 MNHNY, CDR2 SVGAGI (reference sequence). Trimming took off 6 bases at V and 2 bases at J, with 17 bases between the two ends. The CDR3 sequence is 16 residues long. The CDR3 DNA reads as TGTGCCAGCAGCCAACAAGGGGGAGAGGGCAATCAGCCCCAGCATTTT. This encodes CASSQQGGEGNQPQHF.

This clonotype was counted between two and nine times. V usage is TRBV5-1 and J usage is TRBJ2-2; TRBD1 might be the D (6 bases). The CDR3 has 17 amino acids. Germline CDR1 is SGHRS and CDR2 is YFSETQ. The V end was cut by 1 base, the J end by 1 base, with 14 bases between. The CDR3 reads CASSLSTGTGNTGELFF. CDR3 DNA sequence: TGCGCCAGCAGCTTGTCCACAGGGACGGGGAACACCGGGGAGCTGTTTTTT.